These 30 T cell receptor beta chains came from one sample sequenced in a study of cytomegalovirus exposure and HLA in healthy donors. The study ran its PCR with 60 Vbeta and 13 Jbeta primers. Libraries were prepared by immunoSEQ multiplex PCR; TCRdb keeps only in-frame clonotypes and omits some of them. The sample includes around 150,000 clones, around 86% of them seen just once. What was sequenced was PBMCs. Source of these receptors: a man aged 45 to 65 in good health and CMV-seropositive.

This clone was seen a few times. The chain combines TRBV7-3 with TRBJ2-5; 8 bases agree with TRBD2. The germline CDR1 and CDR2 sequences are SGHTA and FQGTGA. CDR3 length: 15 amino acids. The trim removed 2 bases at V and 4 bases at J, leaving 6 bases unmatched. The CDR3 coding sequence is TGTGCCAGCAGCTTAGACGGACGGGGGGGAGAGACCCAGTACTTC. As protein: CASSLDGRGGETQYF.

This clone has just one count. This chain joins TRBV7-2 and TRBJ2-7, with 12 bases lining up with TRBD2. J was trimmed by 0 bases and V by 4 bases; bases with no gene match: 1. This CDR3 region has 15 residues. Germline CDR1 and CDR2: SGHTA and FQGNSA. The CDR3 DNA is TGTGCCAGCAGCTCGACTAGCGGGGGCTCCTACGAGCAGTACTTC. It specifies CASSSTSGGSYEQYF.

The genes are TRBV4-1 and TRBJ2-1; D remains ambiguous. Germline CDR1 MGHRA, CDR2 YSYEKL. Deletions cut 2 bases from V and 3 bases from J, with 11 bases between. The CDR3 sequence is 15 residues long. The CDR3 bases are TGCGCCAGCAGCCAAAATTCGGCTAGCTACAATGAGCAGTTCTTC. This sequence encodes CASSQNSASYNEQFF.

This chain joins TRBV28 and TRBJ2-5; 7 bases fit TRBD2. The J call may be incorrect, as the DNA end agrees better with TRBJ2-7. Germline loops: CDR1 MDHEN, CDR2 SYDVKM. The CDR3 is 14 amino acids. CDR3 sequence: CASRLGGSSYEQYF. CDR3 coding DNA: TGTGCCAGCAGACTGGGGGGGTCCTCCTACGAGCAGTACTTC.

The CDR3 bases are TGTGCCAGCAGTTTATCAGCGAACACTGAAGCTTTCTTT. Amino acid sequence: CASSLSANTEAFF. The chain uses TRBV27 and TRBJ1-1; D is unresolved. Germline-derived CDR1 and CDR2 are MNHEY and SMNVEV (reference sequence). Between the trimmed V and J ends, which lost 0 bases and 1 base, there was a span of 3 bases. The CDR3 extends over 13 amino acids.

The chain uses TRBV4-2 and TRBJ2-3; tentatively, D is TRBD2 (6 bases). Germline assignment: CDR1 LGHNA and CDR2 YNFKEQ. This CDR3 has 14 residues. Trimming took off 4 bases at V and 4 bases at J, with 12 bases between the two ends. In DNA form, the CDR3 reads TGTGCCAGCAGCCCCATTGGAGGGTCAGATACGCAGTATTTT. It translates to CASSPIGGSDTQYF.

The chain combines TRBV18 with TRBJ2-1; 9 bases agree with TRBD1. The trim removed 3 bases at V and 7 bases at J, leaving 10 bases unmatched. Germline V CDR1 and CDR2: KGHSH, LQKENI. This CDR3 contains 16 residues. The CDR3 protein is CASSPNPGTGRNEQFF. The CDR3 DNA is TGTGCCAGCTCACCTAATCCCGGGACAGGGAGGAATGAGCAGTTCTTC.

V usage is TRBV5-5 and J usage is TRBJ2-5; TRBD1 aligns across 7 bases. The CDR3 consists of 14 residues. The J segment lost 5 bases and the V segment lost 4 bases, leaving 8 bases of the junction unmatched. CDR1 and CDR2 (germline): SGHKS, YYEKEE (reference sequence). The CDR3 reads CASSPGTDSETQYF. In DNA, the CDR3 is TGTGCCAGCAGCCCTGGGACAGATTCGGAGACCCAGTACTTC.

CDR3 coding DNA: TGTGCCAGCAGTTTGACAGGGATGAACACCGGGGAGCTGTTTTTT. Translation: CASSLTGMNTGELFF. The rearrangement links TRBV28 to TRBJ2-2, with 7 bases identical to TRBD1. J gave up 1 base and V 3 bases, and 2 bases lay outside the gene matches. This CDR3 is 15 amino acids long. The V gene's germline CDR1 is MDHEN and CDR2 SYDVKM.

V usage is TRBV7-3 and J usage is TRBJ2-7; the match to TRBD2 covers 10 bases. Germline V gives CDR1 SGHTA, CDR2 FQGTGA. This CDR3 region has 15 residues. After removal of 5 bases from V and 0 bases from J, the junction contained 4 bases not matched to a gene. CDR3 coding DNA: TGTGCCAGCAGCCAAGCGGGAGGGCTCTCCTACGAGCAGTACTTC. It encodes CASSQAGGLSYEQYF.

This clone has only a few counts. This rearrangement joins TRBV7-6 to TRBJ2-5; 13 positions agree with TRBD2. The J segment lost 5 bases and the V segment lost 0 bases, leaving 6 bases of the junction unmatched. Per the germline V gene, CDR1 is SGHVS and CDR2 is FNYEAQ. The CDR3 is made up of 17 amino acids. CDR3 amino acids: CASSLATGTSGVETQYF. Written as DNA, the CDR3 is TGTGCCAGCAGCTTAGCGACGGGGACTAGCGGGGTTGAGACCCAGTACTTC. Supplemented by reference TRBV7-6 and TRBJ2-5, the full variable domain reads GAGVSQSPRYKVTKRGQDVALRCDPISGHVSLYWYRQALGQGPEFLTYFNYEAQQDKSGLPNDRFSAERPEGSISTLTIQRTEQRDSAMYRCASSLATGTSGVETQYFGPGTRLLVL.

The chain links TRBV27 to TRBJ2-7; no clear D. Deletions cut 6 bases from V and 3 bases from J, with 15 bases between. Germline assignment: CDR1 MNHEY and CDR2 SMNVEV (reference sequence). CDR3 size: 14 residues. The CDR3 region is CASSPLTEDYEQYF. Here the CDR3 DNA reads TGTGCCAGCAGCCCGCTTACAGAAGACTACGAGCAGTACTTC.

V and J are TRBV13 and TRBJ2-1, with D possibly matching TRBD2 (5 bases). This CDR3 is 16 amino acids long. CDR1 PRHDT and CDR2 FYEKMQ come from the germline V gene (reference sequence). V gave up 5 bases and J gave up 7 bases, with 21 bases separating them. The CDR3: CASSPETKKYENEQFF. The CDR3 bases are TGTGCCAGCAGCCCAGAGACTAAAAAATACGAGAATGAGCAGTTCTTC. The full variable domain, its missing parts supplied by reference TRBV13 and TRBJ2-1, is AAGVIQSPRHLIKEKRETATLKCYPIPRHDTVYWYQQGPGQDPQFLISFYEKMQSDKGSIPDRFSAQQFSDYHSELNMSSLELGDSALYFCASSPETKKYENEQFFGPGTRLTVL.

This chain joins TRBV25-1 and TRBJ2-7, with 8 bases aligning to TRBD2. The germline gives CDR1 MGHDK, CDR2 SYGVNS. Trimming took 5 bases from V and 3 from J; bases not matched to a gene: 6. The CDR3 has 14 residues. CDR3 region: CASSTRSGSYEQYF. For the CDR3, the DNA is TGTGCCAGCAGTACAAGGAGCGGGAGCTACGAGCAGTACTTC.

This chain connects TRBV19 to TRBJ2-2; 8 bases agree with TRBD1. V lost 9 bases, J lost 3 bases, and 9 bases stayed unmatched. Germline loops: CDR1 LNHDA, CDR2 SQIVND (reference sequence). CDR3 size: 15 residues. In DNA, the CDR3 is TGTGCCAGCCGACCGGGACAGGCACACACCGGGGAGCTGTTTTTT. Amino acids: CASRPGQAHTGELFF.

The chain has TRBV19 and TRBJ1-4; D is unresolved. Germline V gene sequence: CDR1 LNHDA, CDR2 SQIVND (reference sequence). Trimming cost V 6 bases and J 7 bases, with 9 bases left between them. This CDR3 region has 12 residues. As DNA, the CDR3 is TGTGCCAGTAGACCTTTCGGTGAAAAACTGTTTTTT. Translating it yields CASRPFGEKLFF.

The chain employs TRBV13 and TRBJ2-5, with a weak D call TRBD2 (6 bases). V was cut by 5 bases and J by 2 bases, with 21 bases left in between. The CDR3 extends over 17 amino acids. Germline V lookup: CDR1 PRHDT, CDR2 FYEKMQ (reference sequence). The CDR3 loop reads CASSLGGRVFLQETQYF. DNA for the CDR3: TGTGCCAGCAGCCTCGGAGGGCGGGTGTTCCTTCAAGAGACCCAGTACTTC.

Here the CDR3 reads CAWRQGADTIYF. CDR3 coding DNA: TGTGCCTGGAGACAGGGGGCGGACACCATATATTTT. The chain employs TRBV30 and TRBJ1-3; 9 bases map to TRBD1. With 3 bases clipped from V and 8 bases from J, the junction kept 2 bases outside the gene matches. CDR1 is GTSNPN, CDR2 SVGIG, per germline (reference sequence). The CDR3 totals 12 residues.

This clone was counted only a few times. The CDR3, as DNA: TGTGCCAGCAGCTTACGGGCAGGTCGCAGCGGGCCTTACAATGAGCAGTTCTTC. As protein: CASSLRAGRSGPYNEQFF. V and J are TRBV7-6 and TRBJ2-1; tentative D call: TRBD2 (6 bases). CDR1 and CDR2 from the germline V gene are SGHVS and FNYEAQ. V was clipped by 2 bases and J by 4 bases, with 21 bases between them. The CDR3 is made up of 18 amino acids.

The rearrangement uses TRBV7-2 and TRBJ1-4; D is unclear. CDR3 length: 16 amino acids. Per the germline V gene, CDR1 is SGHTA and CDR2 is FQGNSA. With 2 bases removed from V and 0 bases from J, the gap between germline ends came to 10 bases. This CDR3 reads CASSLFAGATNEKLFF. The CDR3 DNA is TGTGCCAGCAGCTTATTCGCCGGAGCAACTAATGAAAAACTGTTTTTT.

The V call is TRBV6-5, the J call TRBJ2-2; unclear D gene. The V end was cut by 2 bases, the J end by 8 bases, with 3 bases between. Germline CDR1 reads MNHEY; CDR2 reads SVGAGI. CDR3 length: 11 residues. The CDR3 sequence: CASSYQGELFF. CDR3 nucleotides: TGTGCCAGCAGTTACCAAGGGGAGCTGTTTTTT.

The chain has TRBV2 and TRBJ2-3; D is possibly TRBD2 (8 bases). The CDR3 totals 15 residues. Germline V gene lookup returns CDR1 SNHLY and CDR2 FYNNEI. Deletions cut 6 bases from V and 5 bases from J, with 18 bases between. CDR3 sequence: CASSAGGTSRDTQYF. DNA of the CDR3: TGTGCCAGCAGCGCAGGGGGGACTAGTAGAGATACGCAGTATTTT.

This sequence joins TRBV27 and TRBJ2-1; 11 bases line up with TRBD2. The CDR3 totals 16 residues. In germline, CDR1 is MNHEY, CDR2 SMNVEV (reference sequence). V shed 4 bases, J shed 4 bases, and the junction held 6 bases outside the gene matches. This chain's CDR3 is CASSSGTSGTYNEQFF. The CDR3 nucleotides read TGTGCCAGCAGTTCCGGGACTAGCGGAACTTACAATGAGCAGTTCTTC.

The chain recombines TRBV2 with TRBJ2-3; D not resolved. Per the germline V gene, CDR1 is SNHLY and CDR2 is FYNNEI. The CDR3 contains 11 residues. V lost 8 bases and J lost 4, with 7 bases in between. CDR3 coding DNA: TGTGCCAGCTCCGAGTCAGATACGCAGTATTTT. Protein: CASSESDTQYF.

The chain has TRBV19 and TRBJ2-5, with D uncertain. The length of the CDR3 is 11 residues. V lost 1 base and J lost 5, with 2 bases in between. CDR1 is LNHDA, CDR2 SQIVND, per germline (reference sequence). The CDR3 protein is CASSIAETQYF. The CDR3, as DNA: TGTGCCAGTAGTATAGCGGAGACCCAGTACTTC.

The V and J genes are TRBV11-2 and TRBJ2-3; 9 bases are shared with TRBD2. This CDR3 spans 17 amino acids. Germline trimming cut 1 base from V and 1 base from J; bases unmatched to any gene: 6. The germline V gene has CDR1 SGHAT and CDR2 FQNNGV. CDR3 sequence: CASSLGHGGRGTDTQYF. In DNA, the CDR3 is TGTGCCAGCAGCTTAGGCCATGGCGGGAGGGGCACAGATACGCAGTATTTT.

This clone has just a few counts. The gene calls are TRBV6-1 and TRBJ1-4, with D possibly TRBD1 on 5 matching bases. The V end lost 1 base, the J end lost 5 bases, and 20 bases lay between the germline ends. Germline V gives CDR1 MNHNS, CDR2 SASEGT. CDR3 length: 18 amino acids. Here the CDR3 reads CASSEVGHLSPENEKLFF. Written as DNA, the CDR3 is TGTGCCAGCAGTGAAGTTGGACATCTTTCTCCCGAAAATGAAAAACTGTTTTTT.

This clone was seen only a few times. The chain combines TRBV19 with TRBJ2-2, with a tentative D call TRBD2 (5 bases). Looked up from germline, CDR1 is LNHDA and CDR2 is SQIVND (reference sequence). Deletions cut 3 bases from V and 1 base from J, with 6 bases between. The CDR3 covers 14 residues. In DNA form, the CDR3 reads TGTGCCAGTAGTATTACTAGGAACACCGGGGAGCTGTTTTTT. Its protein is CASSITRNTGELFF.

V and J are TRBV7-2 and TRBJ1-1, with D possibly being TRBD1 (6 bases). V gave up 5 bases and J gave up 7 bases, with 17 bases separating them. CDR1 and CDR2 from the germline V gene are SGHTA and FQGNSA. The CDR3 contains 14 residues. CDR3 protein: CASSPRQEISEAFF. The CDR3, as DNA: TGTGCCAGCAGCCCGAGACAGGAAATTAGTGAAGCTTTCTTT.

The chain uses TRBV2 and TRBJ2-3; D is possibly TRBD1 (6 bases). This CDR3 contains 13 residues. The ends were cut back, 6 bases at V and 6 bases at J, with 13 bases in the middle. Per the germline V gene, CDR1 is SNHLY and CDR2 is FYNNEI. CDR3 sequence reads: CASSDRLGDTQYF. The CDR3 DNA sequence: TGTGCCAGCAGCGACAGGCTGGGCGATACGCAGTATTTT.